This TCR beta chain was profiled in a study of blood T cell repertoires in COVID-19. This table comes from immunoSEQ multiplex PCR, and its TCRdb copy is limited to in-frame clones, with some not included. The top ten hold 3% of the sample, which has more than 200,000 clones, around 90% seen once. The source of this sequence is a man between 18 and 35 years old with active or convalescent COVID-19. The sequenced material came from peripheral blood.

CDR3 loop: CASSPGQPNEQYF. CDR3 DNA: TGTGCCAGCAGCCCAGGACAGCCTAACGAGCAGTACTTC. This rearrangement joins TRBV7-8 to TRBJ2-7, with TRBD1 as a possible D gene (6 bases). V shed 5 bases and J shed 5 bases, with 13 bases lying between them. This CDR3 contains 13 residues. The germline gives CDR1 SGHVS, CDR2 FQNEAQ.